This note documents a single TCR beta chain sequence. This record comes from a study of blood T cell repertoires in COVID-19. Study information: PBMCs, B-cell-depleted T cells, or T cells provided the cDNA or gDNA that made up the material.

Repertoires were generated with immunoSEQ multiplex PCR, while TCRdb's copy carries only in-frame clones and drops some. The top ten hold 8.3% of the sample, which has some 25,000 clones, roughly 84% seen once. Germline CDR1 KGHDR, CDR2 SFDVKD. V lost 7 bases, J lost 5 bases, and 23 bases lay in between. The CDR3 is 17 residues long. Sequenced: peripheral blood. The clonotype originates from a man aged 50-60 years with active COVID-19. The rearrangement links TRBV24-1 to TRBJ1-5; TRBD1 might be the D (6 bases). The CDR3 DNA sequence: TGTGCCACCAGCGATGGGACACAACCCGGGGGGGATCAGCCCCAGCATTTT. Translated, it gives CATSDGTQPGGDQPQHF.